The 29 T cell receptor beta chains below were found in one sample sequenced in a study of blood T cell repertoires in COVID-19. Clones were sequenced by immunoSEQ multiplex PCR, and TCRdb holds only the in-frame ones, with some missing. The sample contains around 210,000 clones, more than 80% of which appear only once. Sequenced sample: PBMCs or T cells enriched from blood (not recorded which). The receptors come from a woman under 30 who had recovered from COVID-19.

Here the CDR3 reads CASRPHSLVDSPLHF. CDR3 bases: TGTGCCAGCAGGCCCCACTCCTTGGTAGATTCACCCCTCCACTTT. The chain combines TRBV2 with TRBJ1-6; the D is unclear. Germline CDR1 and CDR2: SNHLY and FYNNEI. CDR3 length: 15 residues. The V end lost 6 bases, the J end lost 8 bases, and 17 bases lay between the germline ends. The whole variable domain, remainder taken from reference TRBV2 and TRBJ1-6, is EPEVTQTPSHQVTQMGQEVILRCVPISNHLYFYWYRQILGQKVEFLVSFYNNEISEKSEIFDDQFSVERPDGSNFTLKIRSTKLEDSAMYFCASRPHSLVDSPLHFGNGTRLTVT.

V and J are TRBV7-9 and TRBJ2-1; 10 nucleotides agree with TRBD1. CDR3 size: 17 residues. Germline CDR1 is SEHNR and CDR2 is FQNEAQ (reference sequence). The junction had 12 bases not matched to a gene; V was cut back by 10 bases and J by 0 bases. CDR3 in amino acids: CAIQDRGSLSSYNEQFF. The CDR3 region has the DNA TGTGCCATACAGGACAGGGGGTCCTTAAGCTCCTACAATGAGCAGTTCTTC.

The CDR3 DNA sequence: TGTGCCAGCAGCCTACCGGGACTCCCGAGCTCCCGTACGCAGTATTTT. Its translation is CASSLPGLPSSRTQYF. V gene TRBV7-9 combines with J gene TRBJ2-3; D is possibly TRBD2 (6 bases). Germline values: CDR1 SEHNR, CDR2 FQNEAQ (reference sequence). Trimming stripped 5 bases from V and 8 bases from J, with 23 bases between. CDR3 length: 16 residues. Filled out from reference TRBV7-9 and TRBJ2-3, the complete variable domain reads DTGVSQNPRHKITKRGQNVTFRCDPISEHNRLYWYRQTLGQGPEFLTYFQNEAQLEKSRLLSDRFSAERPKGSFSTLEIQRTEQGDSAMYLCASSLPGLPSSRTQYFGPGTRLTVL.

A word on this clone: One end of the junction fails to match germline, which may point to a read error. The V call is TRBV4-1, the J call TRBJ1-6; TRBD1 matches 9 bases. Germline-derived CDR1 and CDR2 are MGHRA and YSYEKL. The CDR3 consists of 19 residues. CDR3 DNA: TGCGCCAGCAGCCAAGAGGACAGGGGCTCCATACCTAACAATTCACCTCTCCACTTT. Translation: CASSQEDRGSIPNNSPLHF.

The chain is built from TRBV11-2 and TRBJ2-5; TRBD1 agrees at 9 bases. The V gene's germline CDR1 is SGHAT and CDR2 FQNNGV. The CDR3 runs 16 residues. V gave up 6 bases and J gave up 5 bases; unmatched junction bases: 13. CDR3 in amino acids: CASRHPGTGLRETQYF. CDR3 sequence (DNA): TGTGCCAGCAGGCACCCCGGGACAGGGCTGCGGGAGACCCAGTACTTC. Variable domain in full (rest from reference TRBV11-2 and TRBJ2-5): EAGVAQSPRYKIIEKRQSVAFWCNPISGHATLYWYQQILGQGPKLLIQFQNNGVVDDSQLPKDRFSAERLKGVDSTLKIQPAKLEDSAVYLCASRHPGTGLRETQYFGPGTRLLVL.

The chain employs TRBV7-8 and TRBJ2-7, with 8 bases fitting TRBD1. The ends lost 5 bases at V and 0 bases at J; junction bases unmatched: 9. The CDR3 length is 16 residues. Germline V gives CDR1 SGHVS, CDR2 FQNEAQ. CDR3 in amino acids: CASSPRDRQRSYEQYF. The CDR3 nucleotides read TGTGCCAGCAGCCCAAGGGACAGGCAACGCTCCTACGAGCAGTACTTC.

CDR3 sequence: CASSYGGFQFF. For the CDR3, the DNA is TGTGCCAGCAGTTACGGGGGGTTTCAGTTCTTC. V usage is TRBV6-5 and J usage is TRBJ2-1, with D possibly TRBD2 on 6 matching bases. The CDR3 covers 11 residues. CDR1 is MNHEY and CDR2 is SVGAGI in the germline V gene. The V end was cut by 2 bases, the J end by 13 bases, with 9 bases between.

The CDR3 coding sequence is TGTGCCAGCAGCGGAGGTGCGGTGAACACCGGGGAGCTGTTTTTT. This gives the protein CASSGGAVNTGELFF. This chain links TRBV9 with TRBJ2-2; D not resolved. The CDR3 contains 15 residues. Trimming took off 3 bases at V and 1 base at J, with 10 bases between the two ends. The germline CDR1 and CDR2 sequences are SGDLS and YYNGEE. Full variable domain (outside the CDR3, taken from reference TRBV9 and TRBJ2-2): DSGVTQTPKHLITATGQRVTLRCSPRSGDLSVYWYQQSLDQGLQFLIQYYNGEERAKGNILERFSAQQFPDLHSELNLSSLELGDSALYFCASSGGAVNTGELFFGEGSRLTVL.

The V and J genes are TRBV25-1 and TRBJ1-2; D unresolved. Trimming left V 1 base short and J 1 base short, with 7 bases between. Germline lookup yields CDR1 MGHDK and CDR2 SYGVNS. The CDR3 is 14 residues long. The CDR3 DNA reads TGTGCCAGCAGTGAATCTGTCTTTAACTATGGCTACACCTTC. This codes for CASSESVFNYGYTF.

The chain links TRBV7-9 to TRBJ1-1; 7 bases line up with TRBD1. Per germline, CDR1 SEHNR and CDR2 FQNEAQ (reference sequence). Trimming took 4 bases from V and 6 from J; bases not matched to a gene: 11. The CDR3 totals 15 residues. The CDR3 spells CASSSANRGDSEAFF. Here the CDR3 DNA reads TGTGCCAGCAGCTCAGCTAACAGGGGTGATTCTGAAGCTTTCTTT.

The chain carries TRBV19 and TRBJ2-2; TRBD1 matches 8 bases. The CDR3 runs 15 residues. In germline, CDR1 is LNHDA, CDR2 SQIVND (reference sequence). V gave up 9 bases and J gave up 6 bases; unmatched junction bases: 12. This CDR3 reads CASQRADRDAGELFF. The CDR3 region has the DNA TGTGCCAGCCAGAGGGCGGACAGGGACGCCGGGGAGCTGTTTTTT. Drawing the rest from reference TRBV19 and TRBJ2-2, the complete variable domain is DGGITQSPKYLFRKEGQNVTLSCEQNLNHDAMYWYRQDPGQGLRLIYYSQIVNDFQKGDIAEGYSVSREKKESFPLTVTSAQKNPTAFYLCASQRADRDAGELFFGEGSRLTVL.

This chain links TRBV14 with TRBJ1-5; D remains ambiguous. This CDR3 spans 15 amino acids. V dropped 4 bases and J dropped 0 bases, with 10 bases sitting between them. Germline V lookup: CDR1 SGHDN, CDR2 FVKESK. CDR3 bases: TGTGCCAGCAGCCCTTCAGTTGGTAGCAATCAGCCCCAGCATTTT. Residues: CASSPSVGSNQPQHF.

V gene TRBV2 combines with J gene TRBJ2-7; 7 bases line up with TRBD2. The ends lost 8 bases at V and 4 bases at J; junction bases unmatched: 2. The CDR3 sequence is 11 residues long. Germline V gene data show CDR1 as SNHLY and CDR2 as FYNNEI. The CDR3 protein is CASREEYEQYF. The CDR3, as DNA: TGTGCCAGCCGGGAGGAATACGAGCAGTACTTC. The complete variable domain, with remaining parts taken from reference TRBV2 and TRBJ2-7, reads EPEVTQTPSHQVTQMGQEVILRCVPISNHLYFYWYRQILGQKVEFLVSFYNNEISEKSEIFDDQFSVERPDGSNFTLKIRSTKLEDSAMYFCASREEYEQYFGPGTRLTVT.

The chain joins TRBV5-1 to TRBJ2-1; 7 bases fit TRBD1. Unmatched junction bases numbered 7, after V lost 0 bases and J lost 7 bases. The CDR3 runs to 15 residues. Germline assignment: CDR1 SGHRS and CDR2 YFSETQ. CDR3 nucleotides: TGCGCCAGCAGCTTGGTGAGGGGGCTTAGTAATGAGCAGTTCTTC. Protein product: CASSLVRGLSNEQFF.

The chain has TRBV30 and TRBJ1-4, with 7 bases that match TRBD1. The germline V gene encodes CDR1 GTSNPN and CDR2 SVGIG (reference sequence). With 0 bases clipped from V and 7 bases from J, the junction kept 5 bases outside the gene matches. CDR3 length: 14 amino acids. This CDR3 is CAWSVLRDSEKLFF. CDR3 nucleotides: TGTGCCTGGAGTGTACTCCGGGACAGTGAAAAACTGTTTTTT.

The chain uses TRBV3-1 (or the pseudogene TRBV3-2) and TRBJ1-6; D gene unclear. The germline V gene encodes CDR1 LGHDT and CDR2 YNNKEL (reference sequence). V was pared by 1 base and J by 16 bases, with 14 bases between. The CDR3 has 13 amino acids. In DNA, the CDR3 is TGTGCCAGCAGCCAAGTTGTATCCCGAGCTCTCCACTTT. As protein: CASSQVVSRALHF.

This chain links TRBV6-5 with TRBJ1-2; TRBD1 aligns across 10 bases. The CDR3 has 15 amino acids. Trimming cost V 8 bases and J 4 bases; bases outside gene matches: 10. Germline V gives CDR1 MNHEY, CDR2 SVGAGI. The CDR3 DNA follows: TGTGCCAGCTTTCTCGGGGACAGGGGAGTCTATGGCTACACCTTC. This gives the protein CASFLGDRGVYGYTF.

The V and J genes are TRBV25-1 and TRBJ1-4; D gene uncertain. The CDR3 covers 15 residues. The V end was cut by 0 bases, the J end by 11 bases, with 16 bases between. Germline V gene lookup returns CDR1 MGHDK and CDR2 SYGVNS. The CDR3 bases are TGTGCCAGCAGTGAATACAGTGGCGATGGCGGGAAACTGTTTTTT. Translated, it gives CASSEYSGDGGKLFF.

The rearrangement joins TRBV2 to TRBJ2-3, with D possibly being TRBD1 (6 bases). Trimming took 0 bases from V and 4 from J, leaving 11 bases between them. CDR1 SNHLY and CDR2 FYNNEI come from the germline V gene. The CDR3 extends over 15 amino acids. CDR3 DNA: TGTGCCAGCAGTGAAGCGGGGGCAGGCCCAGATACGCAGTATTTT. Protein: CASSEAGAGPDTQYF.

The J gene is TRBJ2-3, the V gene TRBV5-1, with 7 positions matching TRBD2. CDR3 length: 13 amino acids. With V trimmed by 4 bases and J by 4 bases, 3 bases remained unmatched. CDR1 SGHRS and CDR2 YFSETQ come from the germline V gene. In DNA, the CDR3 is TGCGCCAGCAGCCCTGGACTAGCAGATACGCAGTATTTT. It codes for CASSPGLADTQYF.

CDR3 sequence (DNA): TGTGCCTGGGAGGAGGGCACAGATACGCAGTATTTT. Amino acid sequence: CAWEEGTDTQYF. The chain carries TRBV30 and TRBJ2-3, with D possibly being TRBD2 (5 bases). V was shortened by 5 bases and J by 1 base, with 7 bases between the two germline ends. The length of the CDR3 is 12 residues. Germline lookup yields CDR1 GTSNPN and CDR2 SVGIG (reference sequence).

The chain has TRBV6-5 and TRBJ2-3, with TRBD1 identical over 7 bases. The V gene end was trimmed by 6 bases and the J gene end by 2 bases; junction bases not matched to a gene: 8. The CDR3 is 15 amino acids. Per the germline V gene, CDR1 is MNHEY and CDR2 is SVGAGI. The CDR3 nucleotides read TGTGCCAGCAGGAAGACAGGGCGATTCACAGATACGCAGTATTTT. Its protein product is CASRKTGRFTDTQYF.

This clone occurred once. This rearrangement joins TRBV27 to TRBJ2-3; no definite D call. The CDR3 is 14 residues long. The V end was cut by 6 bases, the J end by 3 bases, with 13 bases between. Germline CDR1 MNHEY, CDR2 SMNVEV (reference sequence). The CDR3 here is CASSSGQGTDTQYF. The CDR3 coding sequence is TGTGCCAGCAGCTCTGGGCAAGGAACAGATACGCAGTATTTT.

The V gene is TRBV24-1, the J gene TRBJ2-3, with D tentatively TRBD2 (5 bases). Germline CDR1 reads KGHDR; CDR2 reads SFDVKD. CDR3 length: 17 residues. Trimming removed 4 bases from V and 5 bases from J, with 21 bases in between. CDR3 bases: TGTGCCACCAGTGACCCCCACCTAGCAAAGAATGGAGATACGCAGTATTTT. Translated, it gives CATSDPHLAKNGDTQYF.

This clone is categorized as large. CDR3: CASSSGSQAQYF. CDR3 in DNA: TGTGCCAGCAGTTCGGGTAGCCAAGCGCAGTATTTT. The chain employs TRBV12-3 or TRBV12-4 and TRBJ2-3; no clear D. CDR3 size: 12 residues. V was trimmed by 4 bases and J by 10 bases, leaving 12 bases between them.

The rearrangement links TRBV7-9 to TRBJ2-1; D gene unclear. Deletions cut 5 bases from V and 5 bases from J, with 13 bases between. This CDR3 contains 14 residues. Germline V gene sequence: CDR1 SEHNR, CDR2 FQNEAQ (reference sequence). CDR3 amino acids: CASSPVSSHNEQFF. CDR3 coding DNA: TGTGCCAGCAGCCCTGTTAGTAGCCACAATGAGCAGTTCTTC.

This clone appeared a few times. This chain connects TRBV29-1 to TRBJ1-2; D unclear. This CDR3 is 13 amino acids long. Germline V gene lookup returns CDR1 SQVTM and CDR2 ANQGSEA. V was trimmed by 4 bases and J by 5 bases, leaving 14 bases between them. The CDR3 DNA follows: TGCAGCGTTGTCGCAGGTTTAGGATATGGCTACACCTTC. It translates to CSVVAGLGYGYTF. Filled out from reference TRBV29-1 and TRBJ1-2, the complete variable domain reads SAVISQKPSRDICQRGTSLTIQCQVDSQVTMMFWYRQQPGQSLTLIATANQGSEATYESGFVIDKFPISRPNLTFSTLTVSNMSPEDSSIYLCSVVAGLGYGYTFGSGTRLTVV.

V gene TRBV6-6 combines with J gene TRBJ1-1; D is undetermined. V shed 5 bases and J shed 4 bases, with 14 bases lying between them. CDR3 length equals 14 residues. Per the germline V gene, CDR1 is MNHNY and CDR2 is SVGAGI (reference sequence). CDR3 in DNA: TGTGCCAGCAGTATGTGGATCCGAGGCACTGAAGCTTTCTTT. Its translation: CASSMWIRGTEAFF.

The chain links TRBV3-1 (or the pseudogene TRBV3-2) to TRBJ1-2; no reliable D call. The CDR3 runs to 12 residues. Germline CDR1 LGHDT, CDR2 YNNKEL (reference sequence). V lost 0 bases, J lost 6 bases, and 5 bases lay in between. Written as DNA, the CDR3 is TGTGCCAGCAGCCAAGATAGAGATGGCTACACCTTC. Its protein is CASSQDRDGYTF.